This record covers a single T cell receptor (beta chain). The germline V gene encodes CDR1 SQVTM and CDR2 ANQGSEA. With 6 bases removed from V and 0 bases from J, the gap between germline ends came to 11 bases. This CDR3 contains 14 residues. The source of the sample is a study of blood T cells in healthy people across ages. Sample-barcoded 5' priming and a J-beta primer mix drove a second PCR of 7 to 11 cycles. Via MiXCR, TCRdb re-called the 5' RACE reads, giving one row per CDR3 protein. The sample lists approximately 790,000 distinct CDR3 sequences; around 62% were seen once. The sequencing sample was made of blood. The clonotype comes from a man aged 30 to 45 in good health. This chain uses TRBV29-1 with TRBJ1-4; TRBD1 might be the D (5 bases). The CDR3: CSVREGATNEKLFF. The CDR3 DNA reads TGCAGCGTCAGGGAGGGAGCAACTAATGAAAAACTGTTTTTT.